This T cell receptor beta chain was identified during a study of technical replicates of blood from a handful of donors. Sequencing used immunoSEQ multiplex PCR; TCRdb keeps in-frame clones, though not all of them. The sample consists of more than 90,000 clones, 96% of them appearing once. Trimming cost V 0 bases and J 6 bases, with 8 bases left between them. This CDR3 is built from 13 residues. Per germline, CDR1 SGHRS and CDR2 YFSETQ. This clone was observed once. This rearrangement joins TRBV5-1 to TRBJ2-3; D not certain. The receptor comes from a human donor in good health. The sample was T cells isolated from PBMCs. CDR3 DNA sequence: TGCGCCAGCAGCTTGGCCAAAATGGATACGCAGTATTTT. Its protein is CASSLAKMDTQYF.